Sequencing of this T cell receptor beta chain was carried out in a study of cytomegalovirus exposure and HLA in healthy donors. About the research overall: Membership in the Caucasian-associated ancestry cluster was found for about four fifths of approximately 430 genotyped donors.

There were likely unrecorded immune exposures, though donors were nominally healthy when sampled. 60 Vbeta and 13 Jbeta primers were used in PCR. Method: immunoSEQ multiplex PCR; TCRdb's copy keeps in-frame clones and lacks some. The sample contains 150,000 to 200,000 clones, about four fifths of which appear only once. V dropped 6 bases and J dropped 1; count of bases not matched to a gene: 5. There are 15 residues in the CDR3. Germline CDR1 MDHEN, CDR2 SYDVKM. Sequencing was carried out using PBMCs. J is TRBJ1-5 and V is TRBV28, with 8 bases identical to TRBD1. The sequence was collected from a woman aged 50 to 60 in good health and CMV-seronegative. The chain's CDR3 is CASRAGGLSNQPQHF. For the CDR3, the DNA is TGTGCCAGCAGGGCAGGGGGCTTGAGCAATCAGCCCCAGCATTTT.